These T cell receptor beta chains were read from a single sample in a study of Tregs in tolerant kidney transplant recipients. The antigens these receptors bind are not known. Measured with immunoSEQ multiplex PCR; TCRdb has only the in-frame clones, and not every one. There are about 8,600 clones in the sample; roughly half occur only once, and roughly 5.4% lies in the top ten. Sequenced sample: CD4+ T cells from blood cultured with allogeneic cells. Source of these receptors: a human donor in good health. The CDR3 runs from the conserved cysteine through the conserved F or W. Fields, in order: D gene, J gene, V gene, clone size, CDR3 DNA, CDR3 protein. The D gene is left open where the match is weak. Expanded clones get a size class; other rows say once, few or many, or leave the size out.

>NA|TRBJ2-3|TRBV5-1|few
TGCGCCAGCAGCTTTCAGGGGAGGACAGATACGCAGTATTTT
CASSFQGRTDTQYF
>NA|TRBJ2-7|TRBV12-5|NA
TGTGCTAGTGGTCGGGGGTGGCTGTACGAGCAGTACTTC
CASGRGWLYEQYF
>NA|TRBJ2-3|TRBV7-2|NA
TGTGCCAGCAGCTTAGCCCCAGATACGCAGTATTTT
CASSLAPDTQYF
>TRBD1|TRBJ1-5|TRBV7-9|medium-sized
TGTGCCAGCAGCCGGGACAGGATTGGCAATCAGCCCCAGCATTTT
CASSRDRIGNQPQHF
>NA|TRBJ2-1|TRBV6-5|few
TGTGCCAGCAGAAGGCAGGGTGGTTACAATGAGCAGTTCTTC
CASRRQGGYNEQFF
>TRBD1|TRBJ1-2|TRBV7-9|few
TGTGCCAGCAGCCCGAGGCCGGGGACAGCTGGCTACACCTTC
CASSPRPGTAGYTF
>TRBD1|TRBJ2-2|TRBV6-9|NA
TGTGCCAGCAGTAAAGACAGGGAAACCGGGGAGCTGTTTTTT
CASSKDRETGELFF
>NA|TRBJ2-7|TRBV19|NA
TGTGCCAGTAGTATCCAAAAAGCCTACGAGCAGTACTTC
CASSIQKAYEQYF
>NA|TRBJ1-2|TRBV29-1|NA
TGCAGCGTTGATCGCTTTAGGGCCTTC
CSVDRFRAF
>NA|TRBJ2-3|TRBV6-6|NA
TGTGCCAGCAGTCGGAGCACAGATACGCAGTATTTT
CASSRSTDTQYF
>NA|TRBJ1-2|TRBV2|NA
TGTGCCAGCAGGGGAGGGGATGGCTACACCTTC
CASRGGDGYTF
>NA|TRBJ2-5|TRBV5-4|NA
TGTGCCAGCAGCCCGACGCTAGGAGGGCGAGAGACCCAGTACTTC
CASSPTLGGRETQYF
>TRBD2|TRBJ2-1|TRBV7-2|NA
TGCGCCAGCAGCCAAGTTTCAAGCGGGAGGGCCTTTGAGCAGTTCTTC
CASSQVSSGRAFEQFF
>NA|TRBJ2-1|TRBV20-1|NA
TGCAGTGTAGGCGAAAACAATGAGCAGTTCTTC
CSVGENNEQFF
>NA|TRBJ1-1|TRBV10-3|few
TGTGCCATCAGTGCGGGGGCTGAAGCTTTCTTT
CAISAGAEAFF
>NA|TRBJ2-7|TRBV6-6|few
TGTGCCAGCGCAAGGAGCTCCTACGAGCAGTACTTC
CASARSSYEQYF
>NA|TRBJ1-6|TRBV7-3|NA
TGTGCCAGCAGCTTAAACGGGGTTTCACCCCTCCACTTT
CASSLNGVSPLHF
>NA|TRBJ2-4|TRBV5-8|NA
TGTGCCAGCAGCTTGATGAGGTGGGAAGGGGCCAAAAACATTCAGTACTTC
CASSLMRWEGAKNIQYF
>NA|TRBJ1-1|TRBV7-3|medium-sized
TGTGCCAGCAGCCTTCGTCCTATGGGGTTGAACACTGAAGCTTTCTTT
CASSLRPMGLNTEAFF
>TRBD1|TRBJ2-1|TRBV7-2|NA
TGTGCCAGCAGCTTAGACAGGGGGCGTGAGAATGAGCAGTTCTTC
CASSLDRGRENEQFF
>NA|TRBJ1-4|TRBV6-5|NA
TGTGCCAGCAGTTACTCCGGGGGCCTTCCAAGGGAAAAACTGTTTTTT
CASSYSGGLPREKLFF
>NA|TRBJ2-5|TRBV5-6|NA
TGTGCCAGCAGCTTGGTGGGGGCCCAGTACTTC
CASSLVGAQYF
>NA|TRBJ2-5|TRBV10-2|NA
TGCGCCAGCAGACGGACAGATAAAGAGACCCAGTACTTC
CASRRTDKETQYF
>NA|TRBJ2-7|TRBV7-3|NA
TGTGCCAGCAGCCTCAGGCCGGGCGAGCAGTACTTC
CASSLRPGEQYF
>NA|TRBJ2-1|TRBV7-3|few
TGTGCCAGCAGCTTAACTCCACCCAACGAGCAGTTCTTC
CASSLTPPNEQFF
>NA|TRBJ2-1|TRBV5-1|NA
TGCGCCAGCAGCTTCACCCCCTGGACTGGAATGGATGAGCAGTTCTTC
CASSFTPWTGMDEQFF
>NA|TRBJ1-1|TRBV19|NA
TGTGCCAGTAGTATTTCCCGACTGATGAACACTGAAGCTTTCTTT
CASSISRLMNTEAFF
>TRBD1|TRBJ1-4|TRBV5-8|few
TGTGCCAGCACCCGGGACAGGGCTGAAAAACTGTTTTTT
CASTRDRAEKLFF
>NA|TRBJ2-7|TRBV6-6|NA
TGTGCCAGCAGTTCGGACACCCGGCGGGAGCAGTACTTC
CASSSDTRREQYF
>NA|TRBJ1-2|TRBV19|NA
TGTGCCAGTACCTCCCGGGCACCCCCCGGCTACACCTTC
CASTSRAPPGYTF
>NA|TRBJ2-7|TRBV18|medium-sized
TGTGCCAGCTCACCAACCGGGGCCCCCTACGAGCAGTACTTC
CASSPTGAPYEQYF
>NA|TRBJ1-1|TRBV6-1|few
TGTGCCAGCAGCCGAGGACTGGCGAACACTGAAGCTTTCTTT
CASSRGLANTEAFF
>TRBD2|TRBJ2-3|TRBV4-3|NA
TGCGCCAGCAGCCACCGAGCGGGGGAGGTGGATACGCAGTATTTT
CASSHRAGEVDTQYF
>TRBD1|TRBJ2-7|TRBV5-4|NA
TGTGCCAGCAGGCCGGGACAGGCCCTGATCGAGCAGTACTTC
CASRPGQALIEQYF
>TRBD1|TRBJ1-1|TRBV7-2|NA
TGTGCCAGCAGTCAACAGGGGGCAGTGAGTACTGAAGCTTTCTTT
CASSQQGAVSTEAFF
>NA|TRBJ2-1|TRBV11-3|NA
TGTGCCAGCAGCTCCAACTTTGAGCAGTTCTTC
CASSSNFEQFF
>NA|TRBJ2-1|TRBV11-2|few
TGTGCCAGCAGCCGCGGGGGCTCCTCCGACAATGAGCAGTTCTTC
CASSRGGSSDNEQFF
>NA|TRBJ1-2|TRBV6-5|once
TGTGCCAGCAGACTCCCGGGACAAGGAGGCTACACCTTC
CASRLPGQGGYTF
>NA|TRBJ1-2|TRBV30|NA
TGTGCCTGGAGTGCAGGGGTTGGCTACACCTTC
CAWSAGVGYTF
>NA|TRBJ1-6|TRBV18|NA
TGTGCCAGCTCACCACAAAGCTCCTATAATTCACCCCTCCACTTT
CASSPQSSYNSPLHF
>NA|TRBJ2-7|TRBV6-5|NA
TGTGCCAGCAGTTACTCCGGCAGCATGATCCTCGAGCAGTACTTC
CASSYSGSMILEQYF
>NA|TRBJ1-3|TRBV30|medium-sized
TGTGCCTGGAGTGTTTCTCGTGCCTCGGTCGGAGGGAACACCATATATTTT
CAWSVSRASVGGNTIYF
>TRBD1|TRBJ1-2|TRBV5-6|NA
TGTGCCAGCAGCCCTTCGGGACAGCCCTATGGCTACACCTTC
CASSPSGQPYGYTF
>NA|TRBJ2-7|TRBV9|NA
TGTGCCAGCAGCCCGGGGGATACCATCCATTACGAGCAGTACTTC
CASSPGDTIHYEQYF
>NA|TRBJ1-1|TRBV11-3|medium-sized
TGTGCCAGCAGCTTAGAGGCAGGATTGAACACTGAAGCTTTCTTT
CASSLEAGLNTEAFF
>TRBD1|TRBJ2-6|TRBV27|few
TGTGCCAGCAGTTTCCAAGACAGGGCCGGGGCCAACGTCCTGACTTTC
CASSFQDRAGANVLTF
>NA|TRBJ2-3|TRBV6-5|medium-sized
TGTGCCAGCAGTTACTCTTTTAGCACAGATACGCAGTATTTT
CASSYSFSTDTQYF
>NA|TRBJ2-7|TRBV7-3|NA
TGTGCCAGCAGCTTGGGAGGGACAGGTTATCCCTACGAGCAGTACTTC
CASSLGGTGYPYEQYF
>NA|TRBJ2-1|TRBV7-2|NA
TGTGCCAGCAGCTCCTATAGCCCCAATGAGCAGTTCTTC
CASSSYSPNEQFF
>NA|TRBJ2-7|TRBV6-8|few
TGTGCCAGCAGTTACCGCTTGCTACAGGGAGGCGAGCAGTACTTC
CASSYRLLQGGEQYF
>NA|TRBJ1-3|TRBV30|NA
TGTGCCTGGAGATTGACTGGAAACACCATATATTTT
CAWRLTGNTIYF
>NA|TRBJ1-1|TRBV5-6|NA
TGTGCCAGCAGACCTCAAACCCTTCTGAACACTGAAGCTTTCTTT
CASRPQTLLNTEAFF
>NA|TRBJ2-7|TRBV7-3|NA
TGTGCCAGCAGCGGCGTTACCTACGAGCAGTACTTC
CASSGVTYEQYF
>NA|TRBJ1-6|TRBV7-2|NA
TGTGCCAGCAGCTTACCGGCAGGAAATTCACCCCTCCACTTT
CASSLPAGNSPLHF
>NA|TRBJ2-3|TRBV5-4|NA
TGTGCCAGCCTCCTTTTTGCAATACCAGATACGCAGTATTTT
CASLLFAIPDTQYF